Sequencing of this TCR beta chain was carried out in a study of shared clonotypes between healthy human individuals. PCR replicates performed on unsorted PBMC used approximately 300 ng DNA, 28,000 or so T cell genomes. Profiled with immunoSEQ multiplex PCR; TCRdb holds only in-frame clones, not every one. The sample contains fewer than 550,000 clones, 75% to 80% of which appear only once. This clone was recorded once. Donors were Caucasian adults residing in Nashville, Tennessee, USA. The clonotype was recovered from a woman between 40 and 55 years old in good health. Some clones in this sample may be carry-over from other donors' samples. Sequenced input: PBMCs.

CDR3 loop: CAWSEGQGAFQPQHF. The CDR3 DNA sequence: TGTGCCTGGAGTGAGGGACAGGGGGCTTTCCAGCCCCAGCATTTT. The rearrangement joins TRBV30 to TRBJ1-5; 12 bases agree with TRBD1. CDR3 length equals 15 residues. The V gene end was trimmed by 1 base and the J gene end by 7 bases; junction bases not matched to a gene: 5. Germline-derived CDR1 and CDR2 are GTSNPN and SVGIG (reference sequence).